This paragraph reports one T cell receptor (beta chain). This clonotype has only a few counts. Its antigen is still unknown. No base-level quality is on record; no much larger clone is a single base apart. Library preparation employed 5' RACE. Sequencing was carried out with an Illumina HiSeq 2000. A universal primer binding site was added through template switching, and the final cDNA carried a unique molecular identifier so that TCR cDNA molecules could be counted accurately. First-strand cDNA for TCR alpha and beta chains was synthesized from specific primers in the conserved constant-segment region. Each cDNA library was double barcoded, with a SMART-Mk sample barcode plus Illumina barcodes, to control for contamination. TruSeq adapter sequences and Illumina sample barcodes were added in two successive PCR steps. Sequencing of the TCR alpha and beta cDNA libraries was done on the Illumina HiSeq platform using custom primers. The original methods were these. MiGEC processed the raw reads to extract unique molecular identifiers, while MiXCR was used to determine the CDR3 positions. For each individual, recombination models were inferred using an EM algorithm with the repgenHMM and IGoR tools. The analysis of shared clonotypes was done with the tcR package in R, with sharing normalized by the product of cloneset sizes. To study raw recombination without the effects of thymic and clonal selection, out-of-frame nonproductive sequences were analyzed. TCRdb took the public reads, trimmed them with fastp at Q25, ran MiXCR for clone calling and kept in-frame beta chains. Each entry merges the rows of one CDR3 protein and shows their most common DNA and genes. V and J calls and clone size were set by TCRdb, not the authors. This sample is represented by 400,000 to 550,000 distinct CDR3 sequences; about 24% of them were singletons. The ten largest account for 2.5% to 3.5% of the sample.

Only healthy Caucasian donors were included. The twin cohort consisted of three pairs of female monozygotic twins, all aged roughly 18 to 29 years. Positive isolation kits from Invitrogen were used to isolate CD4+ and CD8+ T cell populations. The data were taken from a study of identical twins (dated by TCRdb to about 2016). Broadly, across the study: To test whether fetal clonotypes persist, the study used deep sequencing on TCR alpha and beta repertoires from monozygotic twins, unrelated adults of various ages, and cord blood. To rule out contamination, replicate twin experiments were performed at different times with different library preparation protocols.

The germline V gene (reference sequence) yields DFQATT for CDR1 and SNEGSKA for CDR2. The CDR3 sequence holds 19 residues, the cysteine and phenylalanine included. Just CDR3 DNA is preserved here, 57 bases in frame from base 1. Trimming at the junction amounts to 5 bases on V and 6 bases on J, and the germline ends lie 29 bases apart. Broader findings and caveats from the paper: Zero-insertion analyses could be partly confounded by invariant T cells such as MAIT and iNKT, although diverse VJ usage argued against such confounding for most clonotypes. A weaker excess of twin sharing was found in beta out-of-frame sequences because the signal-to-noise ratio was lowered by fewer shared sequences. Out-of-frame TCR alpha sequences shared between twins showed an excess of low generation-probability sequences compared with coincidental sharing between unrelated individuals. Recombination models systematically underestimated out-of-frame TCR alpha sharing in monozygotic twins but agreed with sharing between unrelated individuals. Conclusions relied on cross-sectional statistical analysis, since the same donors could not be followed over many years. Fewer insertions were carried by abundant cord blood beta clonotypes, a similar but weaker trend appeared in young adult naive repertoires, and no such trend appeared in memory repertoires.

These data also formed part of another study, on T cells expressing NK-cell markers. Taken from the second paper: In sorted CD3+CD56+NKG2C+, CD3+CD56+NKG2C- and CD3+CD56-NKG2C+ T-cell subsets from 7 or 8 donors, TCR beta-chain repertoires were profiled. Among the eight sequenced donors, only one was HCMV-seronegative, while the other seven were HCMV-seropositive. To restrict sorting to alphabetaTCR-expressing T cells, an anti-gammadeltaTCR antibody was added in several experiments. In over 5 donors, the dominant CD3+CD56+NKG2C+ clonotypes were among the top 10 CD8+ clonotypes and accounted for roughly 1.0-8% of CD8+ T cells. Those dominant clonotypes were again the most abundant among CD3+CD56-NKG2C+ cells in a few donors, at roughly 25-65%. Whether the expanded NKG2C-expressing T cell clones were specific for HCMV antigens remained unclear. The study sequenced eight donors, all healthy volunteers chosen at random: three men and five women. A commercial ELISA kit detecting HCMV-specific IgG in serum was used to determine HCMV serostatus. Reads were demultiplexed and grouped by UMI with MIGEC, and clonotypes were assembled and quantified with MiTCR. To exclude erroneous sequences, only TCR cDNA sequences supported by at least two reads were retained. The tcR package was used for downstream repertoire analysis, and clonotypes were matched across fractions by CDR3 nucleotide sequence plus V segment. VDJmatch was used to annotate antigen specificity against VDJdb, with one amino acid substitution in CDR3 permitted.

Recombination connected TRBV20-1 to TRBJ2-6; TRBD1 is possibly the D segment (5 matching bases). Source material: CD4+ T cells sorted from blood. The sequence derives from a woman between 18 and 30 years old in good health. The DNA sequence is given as TGCAGTGCTCCACACAAGACAGTGGGGCCGATAAGTTTGGCCAACGTCCTGACTTTC. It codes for CSAPHKTVGPISLANVLTF.